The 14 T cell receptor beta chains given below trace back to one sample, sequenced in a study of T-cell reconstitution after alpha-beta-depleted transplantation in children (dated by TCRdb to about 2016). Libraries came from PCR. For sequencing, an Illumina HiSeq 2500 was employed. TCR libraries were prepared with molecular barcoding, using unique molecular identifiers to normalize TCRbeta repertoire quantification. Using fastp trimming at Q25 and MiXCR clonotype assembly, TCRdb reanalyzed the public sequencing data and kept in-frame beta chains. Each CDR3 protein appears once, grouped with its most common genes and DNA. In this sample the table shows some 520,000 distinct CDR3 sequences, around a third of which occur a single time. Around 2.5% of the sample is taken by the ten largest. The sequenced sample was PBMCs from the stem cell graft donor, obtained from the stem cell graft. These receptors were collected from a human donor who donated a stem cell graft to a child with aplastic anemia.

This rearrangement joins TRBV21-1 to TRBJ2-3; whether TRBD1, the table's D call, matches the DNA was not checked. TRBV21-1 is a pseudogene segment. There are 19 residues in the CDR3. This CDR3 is CASSPPVPSGNSVSDTQYF. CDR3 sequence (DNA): TGTGCCAGCAGCCCCCCTGTGCCTAGCGGAAATTCAGTCAGTGATACGCAGTATTTT.

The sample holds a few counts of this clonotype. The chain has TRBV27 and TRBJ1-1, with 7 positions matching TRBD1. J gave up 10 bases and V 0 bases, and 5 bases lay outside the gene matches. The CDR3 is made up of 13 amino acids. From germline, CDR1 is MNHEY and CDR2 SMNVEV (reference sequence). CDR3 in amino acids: CASSLSQGGAAFF. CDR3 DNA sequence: TGTGCCAGCAGTTTATCCCAAGGGGGCGCAGCTTTCTTT.

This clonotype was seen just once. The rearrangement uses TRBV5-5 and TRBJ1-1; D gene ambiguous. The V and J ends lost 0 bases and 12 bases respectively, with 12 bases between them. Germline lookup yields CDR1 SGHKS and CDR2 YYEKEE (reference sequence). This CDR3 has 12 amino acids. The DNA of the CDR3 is TGTGCCAGCAGCTTGGCTCCGGCTACTCCTTTCTTT. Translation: CASSLAPATPFF.

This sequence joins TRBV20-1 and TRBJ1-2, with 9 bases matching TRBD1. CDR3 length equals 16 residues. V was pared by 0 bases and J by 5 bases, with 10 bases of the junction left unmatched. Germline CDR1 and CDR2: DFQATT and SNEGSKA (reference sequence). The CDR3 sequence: CSARDLSTGGDYGYTF. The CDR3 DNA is TGCAGTGCTAGAGATCTCAGCACAGGGGGCGATTATGGCTACACCTTC.

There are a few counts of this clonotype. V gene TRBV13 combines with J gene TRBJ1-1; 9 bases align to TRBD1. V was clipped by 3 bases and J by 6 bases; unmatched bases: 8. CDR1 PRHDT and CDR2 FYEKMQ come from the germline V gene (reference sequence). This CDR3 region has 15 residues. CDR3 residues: CASSFIQGARAEAFF. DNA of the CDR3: TGTGCCAGCAGCTTTATACAGGGGGCGCGGGCTGAAGCTTTCTTT. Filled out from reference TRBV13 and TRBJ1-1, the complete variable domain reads AAGVIQSPRHLIKEKRETATLKCYPIPRHDTVYWYQQGPGQDPQFLISFYEKMQSDKGSIPDRFSAQQFSDYHSELNMSSLELGDSALYFCASSFIQGARAEAFFGQGTRLTVV.

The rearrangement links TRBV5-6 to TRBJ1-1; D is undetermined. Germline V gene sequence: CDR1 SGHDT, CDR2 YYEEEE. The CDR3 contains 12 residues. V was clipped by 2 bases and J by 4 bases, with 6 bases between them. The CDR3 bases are TGTGCCAGCAGCTTCTCGGCCACTGAAGCTTTCTTT. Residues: CASSFSATEAFF.

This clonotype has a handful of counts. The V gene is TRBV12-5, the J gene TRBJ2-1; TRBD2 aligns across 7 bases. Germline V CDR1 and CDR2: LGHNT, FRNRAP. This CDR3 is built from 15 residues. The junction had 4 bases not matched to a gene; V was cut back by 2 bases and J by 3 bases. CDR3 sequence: CASGLSSGGYNEQFF. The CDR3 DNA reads TGTGCTAGTGGTTTGTCTAGCGGAGGCTACAATGAGCAGTTCTTC.

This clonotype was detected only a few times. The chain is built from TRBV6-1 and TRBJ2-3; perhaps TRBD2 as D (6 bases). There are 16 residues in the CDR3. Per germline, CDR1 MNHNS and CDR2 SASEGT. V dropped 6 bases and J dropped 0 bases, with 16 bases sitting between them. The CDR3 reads CASSPRPSVSTDTQYF. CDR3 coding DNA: TGTGCCAGCAGCCCCCGGCCTAGCGTCAGCACAGATACGCAGTATTTT.

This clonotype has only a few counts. The CDR3 nucleotides are TGTGCCATCAGCATAGCGGGCGATCAGCCCCAGCATTTT. It yields the protein CAISIAGDQPQHF. The rearrangement joins TRBV10-3 to TRBJ1-5, with D hard to call. Trimming left V 6 bases short and J 5 bases short, with 11 bases between. The CDR3 consists of 13 residues. Germline V CDR1 and CDR2: ENHRY, SYGVKD.

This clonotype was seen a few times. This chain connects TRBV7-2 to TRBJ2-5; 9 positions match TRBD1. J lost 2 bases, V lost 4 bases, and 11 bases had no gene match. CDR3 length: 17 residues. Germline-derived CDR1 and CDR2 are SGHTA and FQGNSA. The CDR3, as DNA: TGTGCCAGCAGCTACAGGTCATCCGGGACAGGGCAAGAGACCCAGTACTTC. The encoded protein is CASSYRSSGTGQETQYF.

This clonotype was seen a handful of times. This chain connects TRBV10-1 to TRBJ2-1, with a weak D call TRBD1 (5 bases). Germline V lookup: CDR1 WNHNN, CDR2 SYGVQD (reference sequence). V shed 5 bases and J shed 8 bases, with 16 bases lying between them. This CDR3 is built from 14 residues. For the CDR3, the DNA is TGCGCCAGCAGTTCGTCCAGGGCGATCGATGAGCAGTTCTTC. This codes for CASSSSRAIDEQFF.

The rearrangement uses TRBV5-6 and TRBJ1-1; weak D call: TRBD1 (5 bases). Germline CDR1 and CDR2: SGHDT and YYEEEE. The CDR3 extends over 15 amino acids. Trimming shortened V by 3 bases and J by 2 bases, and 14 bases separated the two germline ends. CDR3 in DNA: TGTGCCAGCAGCTCCCGGGTCAGGGCTAACACTGAAGCTTTCTTT. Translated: CASSSRVRANTEAFF.

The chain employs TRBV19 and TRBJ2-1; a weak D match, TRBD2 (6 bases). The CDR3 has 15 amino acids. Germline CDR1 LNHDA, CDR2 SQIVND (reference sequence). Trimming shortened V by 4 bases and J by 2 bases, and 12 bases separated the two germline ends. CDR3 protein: CASSNPGETYNEQFF. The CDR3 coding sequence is TGTGCCAGTAGTAATCCGGGAGAGACCTACAATGAGCAGTTCTTC. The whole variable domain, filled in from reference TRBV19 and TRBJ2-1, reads DGGITQSPKYLFRKEGQNVTLSCEQNLNHDAMYWYRQDPGQGLRLIYYSQIVNDFQKGDIAEGYSVSREKKESFPLTVTSAQKNPTAFYLCASSNPGETYNEQFFGPGTRLTVL.

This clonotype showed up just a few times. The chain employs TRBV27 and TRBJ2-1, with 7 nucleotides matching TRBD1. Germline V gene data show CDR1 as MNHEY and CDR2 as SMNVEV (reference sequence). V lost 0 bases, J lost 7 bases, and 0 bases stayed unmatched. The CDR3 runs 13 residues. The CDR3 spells CASSLSQGNEQFF. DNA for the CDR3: TGTGCCAGCAGTTTATCACAGGGGAATGAGCAGTTCTTC.